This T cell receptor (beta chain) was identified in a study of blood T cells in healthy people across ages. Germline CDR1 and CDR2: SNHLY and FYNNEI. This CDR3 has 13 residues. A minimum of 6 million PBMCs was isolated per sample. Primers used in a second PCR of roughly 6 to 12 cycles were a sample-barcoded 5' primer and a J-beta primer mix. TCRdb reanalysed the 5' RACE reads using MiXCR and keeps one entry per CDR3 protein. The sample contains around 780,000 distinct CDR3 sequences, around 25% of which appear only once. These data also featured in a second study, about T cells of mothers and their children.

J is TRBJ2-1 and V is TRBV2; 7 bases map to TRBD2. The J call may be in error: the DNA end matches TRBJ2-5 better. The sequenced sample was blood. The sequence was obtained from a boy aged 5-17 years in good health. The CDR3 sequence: CASKLALWETQYF. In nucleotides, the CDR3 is TGTGCCAGCAAACTAGCGCTCTGGGAGACCCAGTACTTC.